This T cell receptor beta chain was documented in a study of Graves' ophthalmopathy and Graves' hyperthyroidism. Study-wide results and limits: In blood appeared most of the expanded thyroid clonotypes whose frequency exceeded 0.001. As the model predicted ophthalmopathy progression, it achieved a sensitivity of 70.59% and a specificity of 72.22%.

CDR1 is LGHNA and CDR2 is YNFKEQ in the germline V gene. Deletions cut 0 bases from V and 4 bases from J, with 15 bases between. This CDR3 region has 16 residues. Ophthalmopathy in the donors was of moderate-to-severe activity, with CAS ≥3, NOSPECS ≥4 and duration under 3 months. Enrollment excluded any patients with other autoimmune diseases, uncontrolled infections, pregnancy or lactation. As the template, RNA transcripts were used to amplify TCR beta CDR3 regions. First-round RT-PCR relied on HTBI primers, and a second-round multiplex PCR came next. TCRdb used MiXCR to reprocess the multiplex PCR reads, holding one entry per CDR3 protein. The data hold 40,000 to 45,000 distinct CDR3 sequences, with 40% to 65% observed a single time. This clonotype was detected ten times or more. The antigen is not known.

The sequenced material came from peripheral blood. The V and J genes are TRBV4-2 and TRBJ1-2; D unclear. This TCR was sampled from an adult man with Graves' ophthalmopathy. The CDR3 DNA follows: TGTGCCAGCAGCCAAGATCGGGCCACCGTGGTCTATGGCTACACCTTC. It codes for CASSQDRATVVYGYTF.